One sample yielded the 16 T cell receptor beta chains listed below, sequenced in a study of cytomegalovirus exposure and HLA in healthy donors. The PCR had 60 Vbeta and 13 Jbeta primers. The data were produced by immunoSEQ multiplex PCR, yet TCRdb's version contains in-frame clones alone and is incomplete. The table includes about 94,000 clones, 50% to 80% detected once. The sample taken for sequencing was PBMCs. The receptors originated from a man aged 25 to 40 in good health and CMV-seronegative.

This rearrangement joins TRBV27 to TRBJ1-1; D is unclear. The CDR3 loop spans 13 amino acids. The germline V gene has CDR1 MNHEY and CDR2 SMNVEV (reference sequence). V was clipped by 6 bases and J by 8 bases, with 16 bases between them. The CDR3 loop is CASRPFSGSEAFF. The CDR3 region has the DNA TGTGCCAGCAGGCCGTTCAGTGGGAGCGAAGCTTTCTTT.

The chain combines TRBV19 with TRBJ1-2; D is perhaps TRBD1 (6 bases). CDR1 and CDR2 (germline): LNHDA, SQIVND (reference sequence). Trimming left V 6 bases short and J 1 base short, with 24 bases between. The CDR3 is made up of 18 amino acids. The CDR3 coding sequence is TGTGCCAGTAGAGCTCAAACAGGGTCGGCCGATTTTAACTATGGCTACACCTTC. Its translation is CASRAQTGSADFNYGYTF.

The CDR3 loop is CASTAGTYGYTF. The CDR3 DNA sequence: TGTGCCAGCACCGCAGGCACCTATGGCTACACCTTC. V is TRBV9 and J is TRBJ1-2; D remains unclear. The germline gives CDR1 SGDLS, CDR2 YYNGEE. Trimming took 6 bases from V and 4 from J, leaving 10 bases between them. The CDR3 is 12 amino acids.

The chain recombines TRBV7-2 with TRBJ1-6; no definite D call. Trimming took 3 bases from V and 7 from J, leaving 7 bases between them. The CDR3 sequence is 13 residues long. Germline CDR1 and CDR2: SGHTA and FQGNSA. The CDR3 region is CASSFVENSPLHF. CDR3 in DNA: TGTGCCAGCAGCTTCGTAGAAAATTCACCCCTCCACTTT.

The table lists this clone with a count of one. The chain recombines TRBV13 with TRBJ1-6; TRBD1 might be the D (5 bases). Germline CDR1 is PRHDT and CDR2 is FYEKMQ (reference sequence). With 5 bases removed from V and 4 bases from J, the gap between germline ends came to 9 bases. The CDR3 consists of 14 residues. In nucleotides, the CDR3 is TGTGCCAGCAGCCAAGGACAATATAATTCACCCCTCCACTTT. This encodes CASSQGQYNSPLHF.

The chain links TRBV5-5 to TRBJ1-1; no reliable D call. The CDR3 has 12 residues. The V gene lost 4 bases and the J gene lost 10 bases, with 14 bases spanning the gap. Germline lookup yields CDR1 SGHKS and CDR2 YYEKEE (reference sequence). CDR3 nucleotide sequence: TGTGCCAGCAGCCCAGTTACCGTTGGAGCTTTCTTT. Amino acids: CASSPVTVGAFF. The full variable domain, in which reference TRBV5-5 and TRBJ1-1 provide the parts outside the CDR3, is DAGVTQSPTHLIKTRGQQVTLRCSPISGHKSVSWYQQVLGQGPQFIFQYYEKEERGRGNFPDRFSARQFPNYSSELNVNALLLGDSALYLCASSPVTVGAFFGQGTRLTVV.

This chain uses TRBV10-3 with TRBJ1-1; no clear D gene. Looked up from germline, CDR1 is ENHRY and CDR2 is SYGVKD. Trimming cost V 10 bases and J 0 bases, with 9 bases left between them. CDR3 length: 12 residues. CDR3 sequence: CATKTLNTEAFF. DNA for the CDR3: TGTGCCACCAAGACACTGAACACTGAAGCTTTCTTT.

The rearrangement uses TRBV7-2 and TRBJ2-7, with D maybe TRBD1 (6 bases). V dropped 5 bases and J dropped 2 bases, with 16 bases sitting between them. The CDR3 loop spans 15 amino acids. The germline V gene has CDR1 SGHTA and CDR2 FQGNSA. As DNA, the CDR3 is TGTGCCAGCAGCCCCGACCCGACAGGAACCTACGAGCAGTACTTC. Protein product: CASSPDPTGTYEQYF.

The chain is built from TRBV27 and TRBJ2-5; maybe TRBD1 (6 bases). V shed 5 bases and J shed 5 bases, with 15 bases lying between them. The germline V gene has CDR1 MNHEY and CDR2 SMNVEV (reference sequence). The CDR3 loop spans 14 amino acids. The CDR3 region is CASSPHRGFETQYF. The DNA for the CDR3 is TGTGCCAGCAGTCCCCATAGGGGGTTTGAGACCCAGTACTTC.

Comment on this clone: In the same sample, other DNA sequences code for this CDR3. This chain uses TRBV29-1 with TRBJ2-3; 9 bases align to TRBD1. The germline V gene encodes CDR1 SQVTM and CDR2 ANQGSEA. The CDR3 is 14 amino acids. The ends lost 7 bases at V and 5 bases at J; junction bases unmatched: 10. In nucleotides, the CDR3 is TGCAGCGACAACCGGGACAGGGTAGGAGATACGCAGTATTTT. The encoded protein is CSDNRDRVGDTQYF.

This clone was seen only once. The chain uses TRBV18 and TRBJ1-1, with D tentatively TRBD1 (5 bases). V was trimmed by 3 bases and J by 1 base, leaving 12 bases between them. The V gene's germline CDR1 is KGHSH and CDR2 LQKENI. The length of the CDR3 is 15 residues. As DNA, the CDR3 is TGTGCCAGCTCACCCCGGGAGGGACGGAACACTGAAGCTTTCTTT. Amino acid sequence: CASSPREGRNTEAFF.

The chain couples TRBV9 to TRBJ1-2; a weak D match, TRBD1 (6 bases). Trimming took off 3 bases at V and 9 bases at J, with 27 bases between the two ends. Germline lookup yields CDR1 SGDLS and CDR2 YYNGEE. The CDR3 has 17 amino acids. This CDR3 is CASSAGGQPLEQYRYTF. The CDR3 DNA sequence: TGTGCCAGCAGCGCCGGAGGACAGCCCCTGGAACAGTATCGCTACACCTTC.

This CDR3 reads CASSRPGLANNEQFF. CDR3 sequence (DNA): TGTGCCAGCAGCCGGCCGGGACTAGCAAACAATGAGCAGTTCTTC. This rearrangement joins TRBV28 to TRBJ2-1; 9 positions agree with TRBD2. The ends lost 6 bases at V and 5 bases at J; junction bases unmatched: 8. The CDR3 has 15 amino acids. The germline gives CDR1 MDHEN, CDR2 SYDVKM.

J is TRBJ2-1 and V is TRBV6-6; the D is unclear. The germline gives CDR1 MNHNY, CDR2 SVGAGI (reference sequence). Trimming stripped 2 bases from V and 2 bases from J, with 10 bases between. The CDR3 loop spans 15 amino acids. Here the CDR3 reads CASSYERLAYNEQFF. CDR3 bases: TGTGCCAGCAGTTACGAGCGTCTAGCCTACAATGAGCAGTTCTTC.

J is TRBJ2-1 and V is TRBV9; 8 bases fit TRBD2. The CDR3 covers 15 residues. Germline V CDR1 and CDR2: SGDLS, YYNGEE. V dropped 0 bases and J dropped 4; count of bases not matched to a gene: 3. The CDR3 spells CASSVALAGYNEQFF. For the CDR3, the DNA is TGTGCCAGCAGCGTAGCCCTAGCGGGTTACAATGAGCAGTTCTTC.

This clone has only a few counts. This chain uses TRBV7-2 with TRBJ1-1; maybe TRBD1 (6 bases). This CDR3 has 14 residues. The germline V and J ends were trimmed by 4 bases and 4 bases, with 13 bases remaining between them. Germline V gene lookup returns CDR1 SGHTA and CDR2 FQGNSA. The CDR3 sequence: CASSSRGGLTEAFF. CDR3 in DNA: TGTGCCAGCAGCTCGAGGGGGGGCCTCACTGAAGCTTTCTTT.